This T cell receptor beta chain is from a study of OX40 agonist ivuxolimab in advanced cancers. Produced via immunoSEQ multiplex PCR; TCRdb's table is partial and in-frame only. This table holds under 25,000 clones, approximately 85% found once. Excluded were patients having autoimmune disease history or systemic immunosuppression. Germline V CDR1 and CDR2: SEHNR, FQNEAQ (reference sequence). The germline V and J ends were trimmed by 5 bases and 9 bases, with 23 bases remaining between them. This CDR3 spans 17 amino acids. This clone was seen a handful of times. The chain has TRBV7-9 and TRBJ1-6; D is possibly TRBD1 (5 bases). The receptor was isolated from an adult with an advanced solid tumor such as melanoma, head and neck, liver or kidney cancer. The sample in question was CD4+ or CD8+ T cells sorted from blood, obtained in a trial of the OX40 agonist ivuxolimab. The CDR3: CASSQHDLLGTASPLHF. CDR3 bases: TGTGCCAGCAGCCAGCACGACCTCCTGGGGACTGCTTCACCCCTCCACTTT.